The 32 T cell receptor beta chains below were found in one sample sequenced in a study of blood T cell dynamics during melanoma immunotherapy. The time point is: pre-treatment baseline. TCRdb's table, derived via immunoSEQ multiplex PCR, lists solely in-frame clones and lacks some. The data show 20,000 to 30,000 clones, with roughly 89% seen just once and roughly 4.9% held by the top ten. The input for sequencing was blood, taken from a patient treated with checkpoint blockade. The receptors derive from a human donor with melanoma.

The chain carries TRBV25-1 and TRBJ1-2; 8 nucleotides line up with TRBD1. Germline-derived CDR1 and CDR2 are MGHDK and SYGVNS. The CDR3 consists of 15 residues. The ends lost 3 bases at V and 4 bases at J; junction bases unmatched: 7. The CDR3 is CASSDRGRNSYGYTF. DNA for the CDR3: TGTGCCAGCAGTGACAGGGGGCGTAATTCCTATGGCTACACCTTC.

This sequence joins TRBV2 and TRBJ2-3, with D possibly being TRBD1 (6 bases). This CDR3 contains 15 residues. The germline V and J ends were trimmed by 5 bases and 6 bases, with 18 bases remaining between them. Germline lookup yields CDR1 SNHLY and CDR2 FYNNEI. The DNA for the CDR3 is TGTGCCAGCAGTCCTGGGACACGCGGCGGGGATACGCAGTATTTT. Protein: CASSPGTRGGDTQYF.

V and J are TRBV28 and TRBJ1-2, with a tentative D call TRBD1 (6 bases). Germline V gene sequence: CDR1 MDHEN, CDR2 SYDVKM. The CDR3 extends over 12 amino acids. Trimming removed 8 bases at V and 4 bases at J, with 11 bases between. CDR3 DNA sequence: TGTGCCAGCGGACAGTCCAGCTATGGCTACACCTTC. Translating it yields CASGQSSYGYTF.

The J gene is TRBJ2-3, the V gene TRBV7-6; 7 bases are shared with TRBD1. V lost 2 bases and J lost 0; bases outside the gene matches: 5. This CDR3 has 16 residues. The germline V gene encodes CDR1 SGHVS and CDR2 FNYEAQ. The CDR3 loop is CASSLLQGFSTDTQYF. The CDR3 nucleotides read TGTGCCAGCAGCTTATTACAGGGGTTTAGCACAGATACGCAGTATTTT.

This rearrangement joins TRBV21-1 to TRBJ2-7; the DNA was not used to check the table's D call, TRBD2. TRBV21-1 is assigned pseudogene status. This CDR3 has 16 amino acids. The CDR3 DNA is TGTGCCAGCAGCAAAGAGTGGACTAGCGCCTCCTACGAGCAGTACTTC. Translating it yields CASSKEWTSASYEQYF.

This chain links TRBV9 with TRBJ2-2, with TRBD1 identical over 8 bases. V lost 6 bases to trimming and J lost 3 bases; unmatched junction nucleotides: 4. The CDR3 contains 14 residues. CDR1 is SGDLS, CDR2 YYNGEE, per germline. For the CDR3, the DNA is TGTGCCAGCATGCAGGGGGCGCACACCGGGGAGCTGTTTTTT. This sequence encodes CASMQGAHTGELFF.

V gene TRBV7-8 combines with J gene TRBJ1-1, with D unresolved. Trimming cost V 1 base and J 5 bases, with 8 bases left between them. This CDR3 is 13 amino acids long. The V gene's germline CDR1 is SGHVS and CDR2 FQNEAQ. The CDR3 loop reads CASSLDGETEAFF. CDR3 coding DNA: TGTGCCAGCAGCTTAGATGGAGAAACTGAAGCTTTCTTT.

CDR3 protein: CASGTPGASYNEQFF. The DNA for the CDR3 is TGTGCCAGCGGAACCCCGGGGGCCTCCTACAATGAGCAGTTCTTC. This rearrangement joins TRBV7-2 to TRBJ2-1; TRBD1 or TRBD2 may be the D gene (6 bases each). This CDR3 spans 15 amino acids. Germline CDR1 reads SGHTA; CDR2 reads FQGNSA. The V end lost 8 bases, the J end lost 0 bases, and 14 bases lay between the germline ends.

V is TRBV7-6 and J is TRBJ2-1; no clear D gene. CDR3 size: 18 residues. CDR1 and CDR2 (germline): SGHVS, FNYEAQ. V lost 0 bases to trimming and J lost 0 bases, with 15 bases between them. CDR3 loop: CASSLAPGQRSSYNEQFF. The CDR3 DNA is TGTGCCAGCAGCTTAGCGCCCGGTCAGAGGAGCTCCTACAATGAGCAGTTCTTC.

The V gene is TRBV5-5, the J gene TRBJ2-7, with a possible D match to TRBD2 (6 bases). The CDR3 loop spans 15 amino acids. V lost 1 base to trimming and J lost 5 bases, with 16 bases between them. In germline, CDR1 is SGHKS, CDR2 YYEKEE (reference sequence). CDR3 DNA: TGTGCCAGCAGCTTGTATTTGGGGGGACTGGACGAGCAGTACTTC. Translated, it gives CASSLYLGGLDEQYF.

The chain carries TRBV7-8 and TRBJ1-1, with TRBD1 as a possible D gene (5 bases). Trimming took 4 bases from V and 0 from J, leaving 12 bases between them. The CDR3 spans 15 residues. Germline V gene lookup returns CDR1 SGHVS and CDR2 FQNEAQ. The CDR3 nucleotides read TGTGCCAGCAGCTGGGTTAGGGGACTGAACACTGAAGCTTTCTTT. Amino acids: CASSWVRGLNTEAFF.

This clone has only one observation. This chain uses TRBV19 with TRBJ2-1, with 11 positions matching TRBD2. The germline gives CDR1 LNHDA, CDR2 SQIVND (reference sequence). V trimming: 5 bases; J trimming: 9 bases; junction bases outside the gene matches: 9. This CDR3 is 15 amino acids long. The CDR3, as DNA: TGTGCCAGTAGTGGCCCTAGCGGGAGGAGTAGTGAGCAGTTCTTC. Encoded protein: CASSGPSGRSSEQFF.

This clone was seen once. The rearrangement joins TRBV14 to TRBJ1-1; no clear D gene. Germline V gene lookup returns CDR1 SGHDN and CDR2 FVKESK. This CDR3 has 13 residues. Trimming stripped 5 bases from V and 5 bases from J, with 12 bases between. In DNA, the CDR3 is TGTGCCAGCAGCGACGGACTCTCGACTGAAGCTTTCTTT. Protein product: CASSDGLSTEAFF.

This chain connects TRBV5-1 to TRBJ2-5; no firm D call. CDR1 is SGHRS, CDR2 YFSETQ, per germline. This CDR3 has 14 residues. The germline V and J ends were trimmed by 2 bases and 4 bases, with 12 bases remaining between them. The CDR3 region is CASSFKIPPETQYF. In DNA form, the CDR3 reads TGCGCCAGCAGCTTTAAAATTCCCCCAGAGACCCAGTACTTC.

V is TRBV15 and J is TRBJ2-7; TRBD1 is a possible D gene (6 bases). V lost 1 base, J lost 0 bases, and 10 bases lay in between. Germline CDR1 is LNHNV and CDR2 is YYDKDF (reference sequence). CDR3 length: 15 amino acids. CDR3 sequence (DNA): TGTGCCACCAGCAGAGGAGGGGGAAGCTCCTACGAGCAGTACTTC. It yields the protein CATSRGGGSSYEQYF.

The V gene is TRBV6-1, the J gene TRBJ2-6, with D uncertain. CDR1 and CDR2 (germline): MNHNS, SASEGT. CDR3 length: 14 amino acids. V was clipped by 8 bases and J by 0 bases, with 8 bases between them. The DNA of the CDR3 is TGTGCCAGCTACCCTGACTCTGGGGCCAACGTCCTGACTTTC. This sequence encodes CASYPDSGANVLTF.

The CDR3 DNA is TGTGCCAGCAGTTCGACAGGGGGGCAAGAGACCCAGTACTTC. As protein: CASSSTGGQETQYF. The genes are TRBV14 and TRBJ2-5; 9 bases are shared with TRBD1. V was pared by 6 bases and J by 2 bases, with 4 bases of the junction left unmatched. The CDR3 sequence is 14 residues long. CDR1 and CDR2 (germline): SGHDN, FVKESK.

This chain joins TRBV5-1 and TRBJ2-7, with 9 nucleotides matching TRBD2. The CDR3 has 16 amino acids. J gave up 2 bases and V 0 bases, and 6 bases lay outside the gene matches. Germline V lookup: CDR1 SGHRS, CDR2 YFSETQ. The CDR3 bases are TGCGCCAGCAGCTTGGTGGCGGGAGGGCCCCCCTACGAGCAGTACTTC. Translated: CASSLVAGGPPYEQYF.

In DNA form, the CDR3 reads TGTGCCAGCAGCTCGCTGACAGGGAGATTGGACTATGGCTACACCTTC. Protein sequence: CASSSLTGRLDYGYTF. The chain employs TRBV11-2 and TRBJ1-2, with 7 bases lining up with TRBD1. Germline V gene sequence: CDR1 SGHAT, CDR2 FQNNGV. This CDR3 is 16 amino acids long. V was clipped by 4 bases and J by 3 bases; unmatched bases: 11.

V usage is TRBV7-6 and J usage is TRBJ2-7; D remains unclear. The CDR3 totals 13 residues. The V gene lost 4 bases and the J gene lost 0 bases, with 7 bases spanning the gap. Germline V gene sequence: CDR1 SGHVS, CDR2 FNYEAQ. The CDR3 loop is CASSSRSSYEQYF. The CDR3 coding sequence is TGTGCCAGCAGCTCTAGGAGCTCCTACGAGCAGTACTTC.

CDR3 DNA sequence: TGTGCCAGCAGTCGGGGGGGCGAAGCTTTCTTT. It is translated as CASSRGGEAFF. J is TRBJ1-1 and V is TRBV2; maybe TRBD1 (6 bases). From germline, CDR1 is SNHLY and CDR2 FYNNEI. This CDR3 spans 11 amino acids. Trimming cost V 5 bases and J 8 bases, with 9 bases left between them.

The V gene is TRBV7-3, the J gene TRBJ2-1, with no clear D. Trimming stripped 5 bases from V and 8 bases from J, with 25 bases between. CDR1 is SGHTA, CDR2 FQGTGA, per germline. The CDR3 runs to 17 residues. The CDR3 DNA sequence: TGTGCCAGCAGCCAGATGGGTCCAGGCTCACTTTACGATGAGCAGTTCTTC. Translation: CASSQMGPGSLYDEQFF.

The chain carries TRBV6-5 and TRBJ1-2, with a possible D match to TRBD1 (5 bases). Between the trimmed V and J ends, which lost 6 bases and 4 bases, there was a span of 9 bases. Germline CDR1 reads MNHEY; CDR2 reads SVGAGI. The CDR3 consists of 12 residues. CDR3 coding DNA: TGTGCCAGCAGCCCGGGGCCCTATGGCTACACCTTC. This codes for CASSPGPYGYTF.

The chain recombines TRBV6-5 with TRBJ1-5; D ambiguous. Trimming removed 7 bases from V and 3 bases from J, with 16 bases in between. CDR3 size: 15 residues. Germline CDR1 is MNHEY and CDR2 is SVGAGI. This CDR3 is CASTISSGNNQPQHF. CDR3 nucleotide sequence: TGTGCCAGCACCATAAGTTCGGGCAACAATCAGCCCCAGCATTTT.

The CDR3 sequence: CASSLSQPGLASRGYEQYF. The CDR3 coding sequence is TGCGCCAGCAGCTTGTCCCAGCCGGGACTAGCGTCGAGGGGCTACGAGCAGTACTTC. The V gene is TRBV5-1, the J gene TRBJ2-7; TRBD2 matches at 10 bases. The J segment lost 3 bases and the V segment lost 1 base, leaving 16 bases of the junction unmatched. CDR1 is SGHRS and CDR2 is YFSETQ in the germline V gene. The CDR3 length is 19 residues.

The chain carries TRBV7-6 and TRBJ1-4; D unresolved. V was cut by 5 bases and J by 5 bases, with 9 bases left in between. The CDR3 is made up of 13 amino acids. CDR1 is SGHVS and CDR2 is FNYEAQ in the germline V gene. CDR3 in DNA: TGTGCCAGCAGCCCGATTGTAAATGAAAAACTGTTTTTT. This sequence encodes CASSPIVNEKLFF.

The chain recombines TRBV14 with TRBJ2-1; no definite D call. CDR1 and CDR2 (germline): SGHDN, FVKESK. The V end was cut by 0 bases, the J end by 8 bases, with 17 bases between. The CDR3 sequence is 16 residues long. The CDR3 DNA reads TGTGCCAGCAGCCAAGACTACCGTGCAAACTCGGATGAGCAGTTCTTC. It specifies CASSQDYRANSDEQFF. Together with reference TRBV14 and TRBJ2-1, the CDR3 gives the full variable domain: EAGVTQFPSHSVIEKGQTVTLRCDPISGHDNLYWYRRVMGKEIKFLLHFVKESKQDESGMPNNRFLAERTGGTYSTLKVQPAELEDSGVYFCASSQDYRANSDEQFFGPGTRLTVL.

The CDR3 spells CASSLEGSRNEQFF. The DNA for the CDR3 is TGTGCCAGCAGTTTGGAGGGGAGCCGAAATGAGCAGTTCTTC. V gene TRBV27 combines with J gene TRBJ2-1; D is perhaps TRBD2 (6 bases). Trimming removed 3 bases at V and 7 bases at J, with 13 bases between. This CDR3 has 14 residues. Germline values: CDR1 MNHEY, CDR2 SMNVEV (reference sequence).

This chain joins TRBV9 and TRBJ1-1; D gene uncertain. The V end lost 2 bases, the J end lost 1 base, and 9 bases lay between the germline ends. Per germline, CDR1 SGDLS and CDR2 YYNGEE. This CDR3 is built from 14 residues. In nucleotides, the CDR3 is TGTGCCAGCAGCGTGTCGGACCAGAACACTGAAGCTTTCTTT. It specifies CASSVSDQNTEAFF.

CDR3 DNA sequence: TGTGCCAGCAGCTTCACAGGGAGCGCTGGGGCCAACGTCCTGACTTTC. This encodes CASSFTGSAGANVLTF. The rearrangement uses TRBV7-3 and TRBJ2-6, with D tentatively TRBD1 (6 bases). The V end lost 3 bases, the J end lost 2 bases, and 11 bases lay between the germline ends. Germline V lookup: CDR1 SGHTA, CDR2 FQGTGA. The CDR3 is 16 residues long.

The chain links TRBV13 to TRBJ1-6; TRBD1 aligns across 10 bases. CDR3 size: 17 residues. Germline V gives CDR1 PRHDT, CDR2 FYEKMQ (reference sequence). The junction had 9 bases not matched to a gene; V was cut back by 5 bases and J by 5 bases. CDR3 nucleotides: TGTGCCAGCAGCCACTGGACAGGGGGATTAGATAATTCACCCCTCCACTTT. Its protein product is CASSHWTGGLDNSPLHF.

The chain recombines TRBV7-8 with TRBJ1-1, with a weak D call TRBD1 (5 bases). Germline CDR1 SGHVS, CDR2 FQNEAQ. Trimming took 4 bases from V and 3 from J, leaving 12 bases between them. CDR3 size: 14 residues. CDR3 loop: CASSSSRRDTEAFF. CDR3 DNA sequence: TGTGCCAGCAGCTCCTCTCGCAGGGACACTGAAGCTTTCTTT.